This T cell receptor (beta chain) was captured in a study of OX40 agonist ivuxolimab in advanced cancers. The overall study: Ivuxolimab, which patients received intravenously every 2 weeks, was dosed at 0.01 to 10 mg/kg. Study-wide results and limits: Clonal expansion among partial responders at 0.1-3.0 mg/kg ranked near the lowest.

Autoimmune disease history or systemic immunosuppression led to patient exclusion. Blood was sampled at baseline, cycle 4 day 1, and cycle 7 day 1. Germline lookup yields CDR1 SEHNR and CDR2 FQNEAQ (reference sequence). V was clipped by 1 base and J by 6 bases, with 9 bases between them. CDR3 size: 13 residues. This clone has a count of ten or more. Its antigen is as yet unknown. Data came from immunoSEQ multiplex PCR; TCRdb stores just in-frame clones and leaves some out. The top ten clones hold 21% of a sample with about 36,000 clones, around 77% of them seen once. The sequencing here drew on CD4+ or CD8+ T cells sorted from blood, taken in a trial of the OX40 agonist ivuxolimab. The receptor's source is an adult with an advanced solid tumor such as melanoma, head and neck, liver or kidney cancer. The chain has TRBV7-9 and TRBJ1-2; D gene uncertain. The CDR3, as DNA: TGTGCCAGCAGCTTAGAAAATTCCGATGGCTACACCTTC. Residues: CASSLENSDGYTF.